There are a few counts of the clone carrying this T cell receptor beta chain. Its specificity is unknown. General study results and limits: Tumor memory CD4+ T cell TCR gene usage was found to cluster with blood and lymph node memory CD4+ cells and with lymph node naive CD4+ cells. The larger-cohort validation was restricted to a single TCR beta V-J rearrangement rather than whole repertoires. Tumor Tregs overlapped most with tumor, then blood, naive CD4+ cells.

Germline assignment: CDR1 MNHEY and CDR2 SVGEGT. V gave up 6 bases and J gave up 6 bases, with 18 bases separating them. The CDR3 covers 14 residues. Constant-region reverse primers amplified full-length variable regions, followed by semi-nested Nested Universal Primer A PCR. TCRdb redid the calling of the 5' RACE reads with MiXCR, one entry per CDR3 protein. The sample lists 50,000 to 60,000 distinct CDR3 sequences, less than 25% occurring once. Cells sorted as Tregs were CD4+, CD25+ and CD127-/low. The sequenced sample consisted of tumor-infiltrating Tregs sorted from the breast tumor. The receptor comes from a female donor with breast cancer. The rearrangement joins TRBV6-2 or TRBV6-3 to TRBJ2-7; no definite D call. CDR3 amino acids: CASSTIKLSLEQYF. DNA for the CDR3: TGTGCCAGCAGCACCATTAAATTGTCCCTCGAGCAGTACTTC.